The 18 T cell receptor beta chains in this list originate from one sample, sequenced in a study of T cells in Graves' hyperthyroidism and ophthalmopathy (dated by TCRdb to about 2019). Receptors were amplified or captured by multiplex PCR. Data came from an Illumina HiSeq 2000. Amplification of TCR beta CDR3 regions was carried out from RNA transcripts. The TCR CDR3 was subjected to a first round of RT-PCR using the HTBI primer set and the Qiagen OneStep RT-PCR kit. TCRdb handled the public reads itself, with Q25 trimming in fastp and clone calling in MiXCR, and kept productive beta chains. Records with the same CDR3 protein are collapsed into one entry carrying the most frequent genes and DNA. This sample lists 250,000 to 400,000 distinct CDR3 sequences; roughly 13% were detected once. Approximately 35% of the sample is in the top ten clones. Sequencing was done on a sample of blood. Source of these receptors: a woman between 35 and 50 years old with Graves' ophthalmopathy.

In its sample, this clonotype was seen a few times. At one end the junction does not follow the germline gene, possibly because of a read error. CDR3 sequence: CASSLVPGTPSF. In DNA form, the CDR3 reads TGTGCCAGCAGCTTAGTACCCGGGACCCCGTCCTTC. The rearrangement joins TRBV11-3 to TRBJ1-2; weak D call: TRBD1 (5 bases). There are 12 residues in the CDR3. Per germline, CDR1 SGHNT and CDR2 YENEEA.

This clonotype was found many times. The chain links TRBV27 to TRBJ1-5; D unclear. CDR3 length: 15 residues. Between the trimmed V and J ends, which lost 5 bases and 0 bases, there was a span of 11 bases. The germline V gene encodes CDR1 MNHEY and CDR2 SMNVEV (reference sequence). CDR3 in amino acids: CASSPYSYSNQPQHF. CDR3 nucleotide sequence: TGTGCCAGCAGTCCTTACTCTTATAGCAATCAGCCCCAGCATTTT.

This clonotype was seen a few times. The chain uses TRBV20-1 and TRBJ1-2; 7 positions agree with TRBD1. CDR1 is DFQATT and CDR2 is SNEGSKA in the germline V gene (reference sequence). The V gene end was trimmed by 2 bases and the J gene end by 5 bases; junction bases not matched to a gene: 5. The CDR3 contains 13 residues. CDR3 bases: TGCAGTGCTAGAACAGGGGTGAGATATGGCTACACCTTC. As protein: CSARTGVRYGYTF.

A few counts support this clonotype. The rearrangement links TRBV5-1 to TRBJ1-5, with D perhaps TRBD1 (5 bases). The CDR3 contains 13 residues. Per the germline V gene, CDR1 is SGHRS and CDR2 is YFSETQ. The V gene lost 4 bases and the J gene lost 3 bases, with 8 bases spanning the gap. The CDR3 nucleotides are TGCGCCAGCAGCCGGGGCCCCAATCAGCCCCAGCATTTT. It translates to CASSRGPNQPQHF.

Notes on this clonotype: This sequence may be a read error, since a much larger clone differs from it by one base. The conserved phenylalanine or tryptophan normally closing the CDR3 is absent here, so this likely arose from a read error. The V and J genes are TRBV27 and TRBJ2-3; D gene unclear. Germline CDR1 and CDR2: MNHEY and SMNVEV (reference sequence). Trimming took 6 bases from V and 2 from J, leaving 12 bases between them. The CDR3 has 14 residues. Here the CDR3 reads CASRQRTLTDTQYL. CDR3 nucleotide sequence: TGTGCCAGCAGACAGAGGACCCTCACAGATACGCAGTATCTT.

This clonotype appeared many times. The chain carries TRBV10-3 and TRBJ1-2; tentative D call: TRBD1 (6 bases). CDR3 length equals 13 residues. V lost 7 bases and J lost 7, with 16 bases in between. Germline V gives CDR1 ENHRY, CDR2 SYGVKD. The DNA of the CDR3 is TGTGCCATCACGAGGGGGAGTAGAGCTGGCTACACCTTC. This translates into CAITRGSRAGYTF.

In its sample, this clonotype was seen many times. This chain connects TRBV5-1 to TRBJ2-5, with no clear D. The CDR3 covers 13 residues. Between the trimmed V and J ends, which lost 4 bases and 2 bases, there was a span of 9 bases. Germline V gene sequence: CDR1 SGHRS, CDR2 YFSETQ. This chain's CDR3 is CASSPVGQETQYF. CDR3 bases: TGCGCCAGCAGCCCCGTGGGACAAGAGACCCAGTACTTC.

This clonotype was picked up a small number of times. This may arise from a read error, as a much more abundant clone is one base away. This chain uses TRBV12-3 or TRBV12-4 with TRBJ2-3; 9 nucleotides align to TRBD2. This CDR3 has 18 residues. V lost 1 base, J lost 4 bases, and 12 bases stayed unmatched. The DNA of the CDR3 is TGTGCCAGCAGTTTAGGGTTTCGAGCGGGGGGTTCGTCAGATACGCAGTATTTT. It encodes CASSLGFRAGGSSDTQYF.

This clonotype was seen more than once but under ten times. V gene TRBV30 combines with J gene TRBJ1-5; no clear D. The V gene's germline CDR1 is GTSNPN and CDR2 SVGIG (reference sequence). This CDR3 has 13 residues. V was trimmed by 0 bases and J by 0 bases, leaving 3 bases between them. The CDR3 region has the DNA TGTGCCTGGAGTGTGGATAGCAATCAGCCCCAGCATTTT. This sequence encodes CAWSVDSNQPQHF.

This clonotype was counted a few times. The J gene is TRBJ2-3, the V gene TRBV20-1; D gene uncertain. Germline CDR1 reads DFQATT; CDR2 reads SNEGSKA (reference sequence). CDR3 size: 14 residues. Trimming took 2 bases from V and 0 from J, leaving 9 bases between them. CDR3 residues: CSARSPWSTDTQYF. The CDR3, as DNA: TGCAGTGCTAGAAGCCCCTGGAGCACAGATACGCAGTATTTT.

This clonotype was seen a few times. The V gene is TRBV4-1, the J gene TRBJ2-3, with D hard to call. Between the trimmed V and J ends, which lost 4 bases and 0 bases, there was a span of 23 bases. The CDR3 totals 19 residues. Per germline, CDR1 MGHRA and CDR2 YSYEKL. CDR3 DNA sequence: TGCGCCAGCAGCCTCGCGGATTGGCGGAGACGACGTAGCACAGATACGCAGTATTTT. It translates to CASSLADWRRRRSTDTQYF.

This clonotype turned up a few times. The gene calls are TRBV27 and TRBJ2-2, with TRBD2 matching over 13 bases. V was clipped by 8 bases and J by 2 bases; unmatched bases: 5. This CDR3 region has 16 residues. Looked up from germline, CDR1 is MNHEY and CDR2 is SMNVEV (reference sequence). In DNA, the CDR3 is TGTGCCAGCGGCAGACTAGCGGGGGGTAACACCGGGGAGCTGTTTTTT. It specifies CASGRLAGGNTGELFF.

The chain employs TRBV27 and TRBJ2-5; D gene ambiguous. The CDR3 covers 13 residues. Germline values: CDR1 MNHEY, CDR2 SMNVEV (reference sequence). V was trimmed by 6 bases and J by 1 base, leaving 9 bases between them. CDR3: CASSRLAQETQYF. The CDR3 nucleotides are TGTGCCAGCAGCCGCCTGGCCCAAGAGACCCAGTACTTC.

This clonotype came up once. This chain uses TRBV6-1 with TRBJ2-7; D may be TRBD1 or TRBD2 (5 bases each). The germline V and J ends were trimmed by 6 bases and 1 base, with 16 bases remaining between them. Germline V gene sequence: CDR1 MNHNS, CDR2 SASEGT. This CDR3 has 15 amino acids. CDR3 loop: CASSISGGESYEQYF. CDR3 coding DNA: TGTGCCAGCAGCATTAGTGGGGGTGAATCCTACGAGCAGTACTTC.

A few counts support this clonotype. The rearrangement joins TRBV15 to TRBJ2-1, with no clear D. In germline, CDR1 is LNHNV, CDR2 YYDKDF (reference sequence). Deletions cut 0 bases from V and 10 bases from J, with 7 bases between. There are 12 residues in the CDR3. The CDR3 loop is CATSRDIPEQFF. In nucleotides, the CDR3 is TGTGCCACCAGCAGAGATATACCCGAGCAGTTCTTC.

This clonotype was found a few times. CDR3: CASILSGGGFNTGELFF. Here the CDR3 DNA reads TGTGCCAGCATCCTCTCAGGGGGCGGCTTTAACACCGGGGAGCTGTTTTTT. The chain combines TRBV11-2 with TRBJ2-2; 8 bases line up with TRBD1. Losses at the gene ends were 7 bases for V and 2 bases for J; bases not matched to a gene: 12. The CDR3 is 17 residues long. Germline CDR1 is SGHAT and CDR2 is FQNNGV. Using reference TRBV11-2 and TRBJ2-2 for the parts outside the CDR3, the full variable domain is EAGVAQSPRYKIIEKRQSVAFWCNPISGHATLYWYQQILGQGPKLLIQFQNNGVVDDSQLPKDRFSAERLKGVDSTLKIQPAKLEDSAVYLCASILSGGGFNTGELFFGEGSRLTVL.

This chain links TRBV5-1 with TRBJ2-2; D is unclear. Germline-derived CDR1 and CDR2 are SGHRS and YFSETQ. The length of the CDR3 is 15 residues. Trimming cost V 2 bases and J 4 bases, with 12 bases left between them. CDR3 in DNA: TGCGCCAGCAGCTTCGGCGTATTAGGCACCGGGGAGCTGTTTTTT. It yields the protein CASSFGVLGTGELFF.

V and J are TRBV6-2 or TRBV6-3 and TRBJ2-5; perhaps TRBD1 as D (6 bases). The length of the CDR3 is 14 residues. CDR1 and CDR2 from the germline V gene are MNHEY and SVGEGT. Trimming left V 6 bases short and J 11 bases short, with 22 bases between. CDR3 residues: CASRGLDGLGTQYF. The CDR3 DNA is TGTGCCAGCAGGGGGCTGGACGGCCTAGGGACACAGTACTTC.